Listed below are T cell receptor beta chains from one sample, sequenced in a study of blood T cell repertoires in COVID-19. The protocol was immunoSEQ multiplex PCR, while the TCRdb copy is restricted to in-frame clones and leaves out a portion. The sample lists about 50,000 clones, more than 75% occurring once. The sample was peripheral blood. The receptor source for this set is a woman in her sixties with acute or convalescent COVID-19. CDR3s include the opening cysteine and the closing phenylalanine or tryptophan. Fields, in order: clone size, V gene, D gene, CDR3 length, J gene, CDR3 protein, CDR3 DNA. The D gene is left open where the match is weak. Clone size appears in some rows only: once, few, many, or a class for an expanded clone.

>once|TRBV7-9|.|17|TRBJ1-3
CASSLRKGQSSGNTIYF
TGTGCCAGCAGCTTACGGAAGGGGCAGAGCTCTGGAAACACCATATATTTT
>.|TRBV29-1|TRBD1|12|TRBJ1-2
CSVGTGAYGYTF
TGCAGCGTAGGGACAGGCGCCTATGGCTACACCTTC
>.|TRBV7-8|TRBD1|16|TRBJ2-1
CASSQEMTGIRNEQFF
TGTGCCAGCAGCCAAGAAATGACAGGGATACGAAATGAGCAGTTCTTC
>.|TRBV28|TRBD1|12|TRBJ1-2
CASRDRAYGYTF
TGTGCCAGCAGGGACAGGGCATATGGCTACACCTTC
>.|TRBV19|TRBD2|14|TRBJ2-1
CASSVRTSGVTQFF
TGTGCCAGTAGTGTGCGGACTAGCGGGGTCACCCAGTTCTTC
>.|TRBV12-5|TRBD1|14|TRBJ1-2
CASGFIQGIGGYTF
TGTGCTAGTGGTTTTATACAGGGGATCGGTGGCTACACCTTC
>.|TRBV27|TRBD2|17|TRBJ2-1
CASSFLAGGPGNNEQFF
TGTGCCAGCAGTTTCCTAGCGGGAGGGCCTGGGAACAATGAGCAGTTCTTC
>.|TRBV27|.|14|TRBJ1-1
CASSSWQKPTEAFF
TGTGCCAGCAGCTCTTGGCAGAAACCCACTGAAGCTTTCTTT
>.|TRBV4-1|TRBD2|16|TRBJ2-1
CASSQDRSGGGNEQFF
TGCGCCAGCAGCCAAGACAGAAGCGGGGGAGGGAATGAGCAGTTCTTC
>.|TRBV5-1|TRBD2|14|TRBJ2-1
CASSLMREGGEQFF
TGCGCCAGCAGCTTGATGCGGGAGGGCGGGGAGCAGTTCTTC
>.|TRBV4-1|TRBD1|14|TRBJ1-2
CASRADRGDYGYTF
TGCGCCAGCAGAGCGGACAGGGGAGACTATGGCTACACCTTC
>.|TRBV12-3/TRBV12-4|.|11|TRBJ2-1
CASRGRNEQFF
TGTGCCAGCAGGGGGAGAAATGAGCAGTTCTTC
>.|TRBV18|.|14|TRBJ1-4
CASSPRQDNEKLFF
TGTGCCAGCTCACCACGACAGGATAATGAAAAACTGTTTTTT
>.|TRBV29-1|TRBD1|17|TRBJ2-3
CSVLQGALRWVTDTQYF
TGCAGCGTTTTACAGGGGGCGCTTCGCTGGGTCACAGATACGCAGTATTTT
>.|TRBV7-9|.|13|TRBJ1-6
CASSLTGSSPLHF
TGTGCCAGCAGCTTAACAGGGTCTTCACCCCTCCACTTT
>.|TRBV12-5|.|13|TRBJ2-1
CASGLDSYNEQFF
TGTGCTAGTGGCCTCGACAGCTACAATGAGCAGTTCTTC
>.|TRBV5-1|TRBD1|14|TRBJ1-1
CASSHPDRGNEAFF
TGCGCCAGCAGCCATCCGGACAGGGGGAATGAAGCTTTCTTT
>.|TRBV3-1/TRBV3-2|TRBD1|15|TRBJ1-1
CASSPGQGGYTEAFF
TGTGCCAGCAGCCCAGGACAGGGAGGATACACTGAAGCTTTCTTT
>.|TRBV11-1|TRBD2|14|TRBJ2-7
CASSQTSSWYEQYF
TGTGCCAGCAGCCAGACTAGCTCCTGGTACGAGCAGTACTTC
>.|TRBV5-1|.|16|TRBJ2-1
CASSHLGERAYNEQFF
TGCGCCAGCAGCCACCTCGGGGAGCGAGCCTACAATGAGCAGTTCTTC
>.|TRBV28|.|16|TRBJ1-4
CASSPVKRGYREKLFF
TGTGCCAGCAGTCCTGTAAAGAGGGGGTATCGGGAAAAACTGTTTTTT
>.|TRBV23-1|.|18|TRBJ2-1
CASSLGADFRGRDNEQFF
TGCGCCAGCAGTCTAGGGGCAGACTTTAGAGGACGGGACAATGAGCAGTTCTTC
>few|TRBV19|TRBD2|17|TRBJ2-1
CASSAPGTSGNNNEQFF
TGTGCCAGTAGCGCCCCCGGGACTAGCGGGAACAACAATGAGCAGTTCTTC
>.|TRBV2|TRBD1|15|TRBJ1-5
CASSEYAGGLQPQHF
TGTGCCAGCAGTGAATACGCAGGGGGCCTTCAGCCCCAGCATTTT
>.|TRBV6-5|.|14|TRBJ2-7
CASMDETGVGEQYF
TGTGCCAGCATGGACGAGACAGGTGTCGGCGAGCAGTACTTC